These T cell receptor beta chains were read from a single sample in a study of OX40 agonist ivuxolimab in advanced cancers. The method was immunoSEQ multiplex PCR; TCRdb's version includes in-frame clones alone and lacks a portion of them. The top ten hold around 13% of the sample, which has about 9,200 clones, approximately 87% seen once. Sequencing used CD4+ or CD8+ T cells sorted from blood, obtained in a trial of the OX40 agonist ivuxolimab. Source of these receptors: an adult with an advanced solid tumor such as melanoma, head and neck, liver or kidney cancer. Each CDR3 is given with its conserved first and last residue. Each record gives: V gene, D gene, J gene, clone size, CDR3 DNA, CDR3 protein. The D gene is left open where the match is weak. Clone sizes are given selectively: once, few, many, or a class where the clone is expanded.

>TRBV11-3|NA|TRBJ2-7|NA
TGTGCCAGCAGCTTAGCGGCAGGAGCGTCCTACGAGCAGTACTTC
CASSLAAGASYEQYF
>TRBV7-9|NA|TRBJ2-7|NA
TGTGCCAGCAGCAGAGGGGTGAACGAGCAGTACTTC
CASSRGVNEQYF
>TRBV19|NA|TRBJ1-1|NA
TGTGCCAGTAGGATGACAGGCCTAAACACTGAAGCTTTCTTT
CASRMTGLNTEAFF
>TRBV4-1|NA|TRBJ1-2|large
TGCGCCAGCAGCCAAGAGATTTGGACAGTGATGTCGAACTATGGCTACACCTTC
CASSQEIWTVMSNYGYTF
>TRBV28|TRBD1|TRBJ2-7|few
TGTGCCAGCAGTGGGACAGGGGGATACGAGCAGTACTTC
CASSGTGGYEQYF
>TRBV15|NA|TRBJ1-4|NA
TGTGCCACCAGCAGAGATAGGGAGACAGTTAATGAAAAACTGTTTTTT
CATSRDRETVNEKLFF
>TRBV5-1|NA|TRBJ2-3|NA
TGCGCCAGCAGCGCCACAGATACGCAGTATTTT
CASSATDTQYF
>TRBV4-1|TRBD1|TRBJ1-1|NA
TGCGCCAGCAGCCATCGTCAGGGGGGCACTGAAGCTTTCTTT
CASSHRQGGTEAFF
>TRBV19|NA|TRBJ2-2|NA
TGTGCCAGTAGTTACTCCGCCGGGGAGCTGTTTTTT
CASSYSAGELFF
>TRBV5-1|NA|TRBJ2-3|medium-sized
TGCGCCAGCAGCTTTTTTGAGGTCTCTAGCACAGATACGCAGTATTTT
CASSFFEVSSTDTQYF
>TRBV28|NA|TRBJ1-5|NA
TGTGCCAGCAGTTTCAGGGGTAGCAATCAGCCCCAGCATTTT
CASSFRGSNQPQHF
>TRBV29-1|TRBD1|TRBJ2-7|NA
TGCAGCGTCGGGGACAGCGGTTTCGAGCAGTACTTC
CSVGDSGFEQYF
>TRBV2|NA|TRBJ1-5|once
TGTGCCAGCAGTGAAGGGGTGACTAGCAATCAGCCCCAGCATTTT
CASSEGVTSNQPQHF
>TRBV29-1|NA|TRBJ1-2|NA
TGCAGCGTTCCAAATAGATATGGCTACACCTTC
CSVPNRYGYTF
>TRBV29-1|NA|TRBJ1-5|NA
TGCAGCGTTGCAGAGGGTACTCAGCCCCAGCATTTT
CSVAEGTQPQHF
>TRBV14|NA|TRBJ2-3|NA
TGTGCCAGCAGCGTGGGGCAAGCAGATACGCAGTATTTT
CASSVGQADTQYF
>TRBV7-3|NA|TRBJ2-7|once
TGTGCCAGCAGCTTGGGGCCGAGCTCCTACGAGCAGTACTTC
CASSLGPSSYEQYF